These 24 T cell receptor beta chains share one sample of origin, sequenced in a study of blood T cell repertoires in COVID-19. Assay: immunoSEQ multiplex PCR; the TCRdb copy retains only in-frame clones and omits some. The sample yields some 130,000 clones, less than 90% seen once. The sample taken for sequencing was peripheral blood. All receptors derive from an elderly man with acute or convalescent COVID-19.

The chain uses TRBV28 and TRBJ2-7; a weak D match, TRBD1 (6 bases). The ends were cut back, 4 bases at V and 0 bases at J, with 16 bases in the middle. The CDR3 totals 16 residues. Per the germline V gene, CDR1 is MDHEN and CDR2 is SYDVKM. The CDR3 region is CASSSTGTPHSYEQYF. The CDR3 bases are TGTGCCAGCAGTTCAACCGGGACACCTCACTCCTACGAGCAGTACTTC.

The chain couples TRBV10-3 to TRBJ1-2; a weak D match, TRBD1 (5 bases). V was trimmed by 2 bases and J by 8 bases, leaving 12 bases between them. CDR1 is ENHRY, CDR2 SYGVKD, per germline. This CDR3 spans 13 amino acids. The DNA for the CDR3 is TGTGCCATCAGTGAGGTGGAGGGACTGGGCTACACCTTC. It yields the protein CAISEVEGLGYTF.

In DNA form, the CDR3 reads TGTGCCATCAGATCCTCAGGGTCTAATGAAAAACTGTTTTTT. It specifies CAIRSSGSNEKLFF. This sequence joins TRBV10-3 and TRBJ1-4, with a possible D match to TRBD1 (5 bases). The germline gives CDR1 ENHRY, CDR2 SYGVKD. The CDR3 consists of 14 residues. Trimming removed 6 bases from V and 3 bases from J, with 11 bases in between.

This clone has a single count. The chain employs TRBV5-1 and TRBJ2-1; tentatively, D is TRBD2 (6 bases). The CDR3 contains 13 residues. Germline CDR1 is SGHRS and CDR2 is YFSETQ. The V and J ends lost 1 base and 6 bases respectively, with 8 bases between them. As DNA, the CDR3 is TGCGCCAGCAGCTTGTCCGGGGGCAATGAGCAGTTCTTC. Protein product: CASSLSGGNEQFF.

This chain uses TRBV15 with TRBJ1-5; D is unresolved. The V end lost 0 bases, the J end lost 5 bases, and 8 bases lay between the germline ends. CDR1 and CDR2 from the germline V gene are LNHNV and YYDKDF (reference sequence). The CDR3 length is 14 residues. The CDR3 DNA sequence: TGTGCCACCAGCAGAGATATTCGGGATCAGCCCCAGCATTTT. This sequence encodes CATSRDIRDQPQHF.

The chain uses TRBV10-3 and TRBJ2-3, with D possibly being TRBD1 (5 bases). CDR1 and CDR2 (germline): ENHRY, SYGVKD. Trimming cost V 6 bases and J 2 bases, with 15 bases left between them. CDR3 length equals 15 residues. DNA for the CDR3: TGTGCCATCAGCCCTAGGACACCAGACACAGATACGCAGTATTTT. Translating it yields CAISPRTPDTDTQYF.

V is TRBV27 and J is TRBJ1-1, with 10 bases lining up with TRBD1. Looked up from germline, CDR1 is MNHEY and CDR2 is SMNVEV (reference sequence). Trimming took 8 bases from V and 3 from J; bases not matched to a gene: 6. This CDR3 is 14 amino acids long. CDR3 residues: CASGGQGRDTEAFF. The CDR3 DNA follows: TGTGCCAGCGGGGGACAGGGGCGGGACACTGAAGCTTTCTTT.

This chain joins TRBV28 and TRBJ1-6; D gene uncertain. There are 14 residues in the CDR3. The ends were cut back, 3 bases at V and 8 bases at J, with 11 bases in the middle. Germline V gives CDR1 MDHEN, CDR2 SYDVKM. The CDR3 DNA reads TGTGCCAGCAGTTTTCCGGGGATTGATTCACCCCTCCACTTT. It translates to CASSFPGIDSPLHF.

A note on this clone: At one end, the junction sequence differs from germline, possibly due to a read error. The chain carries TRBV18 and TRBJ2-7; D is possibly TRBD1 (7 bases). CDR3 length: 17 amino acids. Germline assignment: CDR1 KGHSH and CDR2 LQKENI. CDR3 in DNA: TGTGCCAGCTCACCACAGGAGGGGGCGCGGCGATCCTCCGAGCAGTACTTC. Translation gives CASSPQEGARRSSEQYF.

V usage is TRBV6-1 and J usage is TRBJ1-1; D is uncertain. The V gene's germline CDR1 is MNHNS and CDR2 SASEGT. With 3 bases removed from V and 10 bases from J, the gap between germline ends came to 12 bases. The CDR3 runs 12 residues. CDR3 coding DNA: TGTGCCAGCAGTGATTCCACTGTTGGAGCTTTCTTT. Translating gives CASSDSTVGAFF.

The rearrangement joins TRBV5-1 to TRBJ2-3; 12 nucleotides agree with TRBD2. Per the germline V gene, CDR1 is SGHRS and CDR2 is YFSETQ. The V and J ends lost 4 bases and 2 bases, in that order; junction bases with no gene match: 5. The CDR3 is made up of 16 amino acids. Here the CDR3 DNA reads TGCGCCAGCAGCCATAGACTAGCGGGGGACACAGATACGCAGTATTTT. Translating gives CASSHRLAGDTDTQYF.

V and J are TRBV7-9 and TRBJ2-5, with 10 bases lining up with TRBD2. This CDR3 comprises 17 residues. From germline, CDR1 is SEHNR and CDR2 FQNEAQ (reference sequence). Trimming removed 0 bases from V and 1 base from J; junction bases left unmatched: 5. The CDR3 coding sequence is TGTGCCAGCAGCTTAGCTTCTCTAGCGGGAGTCCAAGAGACCCAGTACTTC. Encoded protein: CASSLASLAGVQETQYF.

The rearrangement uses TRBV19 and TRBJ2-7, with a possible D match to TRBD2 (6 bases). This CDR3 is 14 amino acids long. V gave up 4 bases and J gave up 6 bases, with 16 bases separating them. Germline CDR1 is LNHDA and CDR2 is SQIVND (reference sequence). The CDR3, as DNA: TGTGCCAGTAGTACCTGGACTATCTCTGGCGAGCAGTACTTC. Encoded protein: CASSTWTISGEQYF.

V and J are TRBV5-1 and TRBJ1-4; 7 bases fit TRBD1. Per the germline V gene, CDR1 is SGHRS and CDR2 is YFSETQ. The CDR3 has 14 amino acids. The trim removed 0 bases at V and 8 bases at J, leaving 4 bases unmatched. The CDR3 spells CASSLGDSGEKLFF. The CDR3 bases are TGCGCCAGCAGCTTGGGGGACAGTGGGGAAAAACTGTTTTTT.

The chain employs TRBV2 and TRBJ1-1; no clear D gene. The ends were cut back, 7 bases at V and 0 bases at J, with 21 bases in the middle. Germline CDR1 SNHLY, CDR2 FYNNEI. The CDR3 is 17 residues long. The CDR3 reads CASKWSDFETMNTEAFF. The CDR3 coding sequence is TGTGCCAGCAAGTGGTCAGACTTCGAAACTATGAACACTGAAGCTTTCTTT.

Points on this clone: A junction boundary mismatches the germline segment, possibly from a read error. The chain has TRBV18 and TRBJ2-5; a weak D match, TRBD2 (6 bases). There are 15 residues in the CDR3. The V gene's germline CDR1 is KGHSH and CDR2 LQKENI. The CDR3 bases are TGTGCCAGCTCACCACCTATCGGGACTCTACAGACCAAGTACTTC. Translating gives CASSPPIGTLQTKYF.

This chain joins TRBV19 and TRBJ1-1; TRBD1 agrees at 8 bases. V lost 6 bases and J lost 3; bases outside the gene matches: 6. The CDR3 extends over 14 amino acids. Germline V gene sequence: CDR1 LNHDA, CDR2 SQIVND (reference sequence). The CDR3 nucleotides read TGTGCCAGTAGCGTGACAGGGGAGGACACTGAAGCTTTCTTT. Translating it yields CASSVTGEDTEAFF. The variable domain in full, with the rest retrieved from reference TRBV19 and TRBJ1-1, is DGGITQSPKYLFRKEGQNVTLSCEQNLNHDAMYWYRQDPGQGLRLIYYSQIVNDFQKGDIAEGYSVSREKKESFPLTVTSAQKNPTAFYLCASSVTGEDTEAFFGQGTRLTVV.

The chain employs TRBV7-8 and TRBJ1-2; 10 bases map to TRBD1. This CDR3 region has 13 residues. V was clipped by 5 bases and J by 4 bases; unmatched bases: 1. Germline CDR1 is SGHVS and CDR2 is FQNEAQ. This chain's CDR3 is CASSRDRGYGYTF. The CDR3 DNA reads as TGTGCCAGCAGCCGGGACAGGGGCTATGGCTACACCTTC.

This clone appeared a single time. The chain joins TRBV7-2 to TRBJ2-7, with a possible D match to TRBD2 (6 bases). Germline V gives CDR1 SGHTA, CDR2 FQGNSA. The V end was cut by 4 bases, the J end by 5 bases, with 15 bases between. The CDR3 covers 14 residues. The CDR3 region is CASSSGRGINEQYF. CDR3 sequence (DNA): TGTGCCAGCAGCTCGGGGCGGGGAATCAACGAGCAGTACTTC. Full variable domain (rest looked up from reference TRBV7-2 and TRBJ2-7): GAGVSQSPSNKVTEKGKDVELRCDPISGHTALYWYRQSLGQGLEFLIYFQGNSAPDKSGLPSDRFSAERTGGSVSTLTIQRTQQEDSAVYLCASSSGRGINEQYFGPGTRLTVT.

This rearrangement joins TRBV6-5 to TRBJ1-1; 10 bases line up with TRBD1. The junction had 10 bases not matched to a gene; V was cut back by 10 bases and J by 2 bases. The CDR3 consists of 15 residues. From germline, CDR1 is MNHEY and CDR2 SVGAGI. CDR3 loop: CAIRQGAISNTEAFF. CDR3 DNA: TGTGCCATTAGACAGGGGGCCATCTCCAACACTGAAGCTTTCTTT.

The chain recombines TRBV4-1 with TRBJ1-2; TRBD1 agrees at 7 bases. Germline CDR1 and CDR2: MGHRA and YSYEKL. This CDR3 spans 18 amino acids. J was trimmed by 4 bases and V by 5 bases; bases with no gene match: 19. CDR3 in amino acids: CASSSRQGETRGVYGYTF. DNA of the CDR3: TGCGCCAGCAGCTCCCGACAGGGAGAAACTAGGGGAGTCTATGGCTACACCTTC.

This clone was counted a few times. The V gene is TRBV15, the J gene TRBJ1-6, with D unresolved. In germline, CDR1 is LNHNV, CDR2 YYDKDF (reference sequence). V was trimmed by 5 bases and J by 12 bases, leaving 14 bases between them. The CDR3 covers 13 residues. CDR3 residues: CATSGEGFLPLHF. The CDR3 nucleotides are TGTGCCACCAGCGGCGAGGGCTTTTTACCCCTCCACTTT.

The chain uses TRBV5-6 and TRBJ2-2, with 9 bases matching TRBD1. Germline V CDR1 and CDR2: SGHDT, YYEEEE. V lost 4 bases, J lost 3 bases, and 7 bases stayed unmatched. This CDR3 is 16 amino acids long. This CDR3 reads CASSTGQGSYTGELFF. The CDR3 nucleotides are TGTGCCAGCAGCACGGGACAGGGTTCCTACACCGGGGAGCTGTTTTTT.

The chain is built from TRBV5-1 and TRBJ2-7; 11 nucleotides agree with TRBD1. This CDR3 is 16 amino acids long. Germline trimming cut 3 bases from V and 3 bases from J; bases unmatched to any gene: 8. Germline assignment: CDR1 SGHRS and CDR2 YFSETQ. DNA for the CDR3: TGCGCCAGCAGCTCGAATCCCGGGACAGGGGGCTACGAGCAGTACTTC. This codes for CASSSNPGTGGYEQYF.